These 17 T cell receptor beta chains originate from one sample sequenced in a study of response to subunit inactivated influenza vaccine. TCRdb processed the RT-PCR reads anew with MiXCR; each CDR3 protein has one entry. The sample includes 400,000 to 550,000 distinct CDR3 sequences, around 25% of them seen just once. The sample in question was CD4+ T cells sorted from PBMCs, obtained more than 4 days after vaccination. The source is a man aged 50 to 60 who received an inactivated influenza vaccine.

This clonotype was seen more than once but under ten times. The chain couples TRBV7-6 to TRBJ2-3; D ambiguous. There are 15 residues in the CDR3. V lost 3 bases to trimming and J lost 0 bases, with 10 bases between them. CDR1 is SGHVS, CDR2 FNYEAQ, per germline. The CDR3 region has the DNA TGTGCCAGCAGCTTTGGGCGTGGGAGCACAGATACGCAGTATTTT. Protein sequence: CASSFGRGSTDTQYF.

There are a few counts of this clonotype. V and J are TRBV28 and TRBJ2-3, with 13 bases fitting TRBD2. This CDR3 region has 19 residues. CDR1 MDHEN and CDR2 SYDVKM come from the germline V gene. J was trimmed by 4 bases and V by 5 bases; bases with no gene match: 15. Here the CDR3 reads CASSNGLAGVSLAADTQYF. In DNA form, the CDR3 reads TGTGCCAGCAGTAACGGACTAGCGGGAGTTTCATTAGCCGCAGATACGCAGTATTTT.

In this sample, this clonotype turned up a few times. The genes are TRBV20-1 and TRBJ1-5; D perhaps matches TRBD1 (5 bases). Germline assignment: CDR1 DFQATT and CDR2 SNEGSKA (reference sequence). Trimming took off 2 bases at V and 7 bases at J, with 18 bases between the two ends. This CDR3 has 15 amino acids. The CDR3 region has the DNA TGCAGTGCTAGAACGCCGGGGGGGGATCACCAGCCCCAGCATTTT. It yields the protein CSARTPGGDHQPQHF.

J is TRBJ1-1 and V is TRBV7-8, with D unresolved. The V gene lost 5 bases and the J gene lost 4 bases, with 11 bases spanning the gap. This CDR3 region has 13 residues. Germline V gene data show CDR1 as SGHVS and CDR2 as FQNEAQ. CDR3 sequence reads: CASSPRWVTEAFF. The CDR3 nucleotides read TGTGCCAGCAGCCCAAGGTGGGTCACTGAAGCTTTCTTT.

The chain has TRBV20-1 and TRBJ1-1, with 7 bases that match TRBD1. The CDR3 length is 14 residues. Germline CDR1 is DFQATT and CDR2 is SNEGSKA (reference sequence). The V and J ends lost 5 bases and 4 bases, in that order; junction bases with no gene match: 10. The CDR3 DNA is TGCAGTGCTGAAACCCTTCCAGGGGGCACTGAAGCTTTCTTT. Amino acid sequence: CSAETLPGGTEAFF.

CDR3 DNA sequence: TGTGCCAGCAGTTACACCAAGGGAGGTTTTTCACCCCTCCACTTT. Translation gives CASSYTKGGFSPLHF. The gene calls are TRBV6-5 and TRBJ1-6; D not certain. CDR3 length: 15 residues. Germline assignment: CDR1 MNHEY and CDR2 SVGAGI. With 2 bases removed from V and 9 bases from J, the gap between germline ends came to 14 bases.

This clonotype appeared a few times. This chain connects TRBV12-3 or TRBV12-4 to TRBJ1-5, with D perhaps matching TRBD1 (6 bases). Trimming took off 6 bases at V and 0 bases at J, with 15 bases between the two ends. This CDR3 has 16 amino acids. DNA of the CDR3: TGTGCCAGCAGCCTAGGTCAGGGGATTAGCAATCAGCCCCAGCATTTT. This translates into CASSLGQGISNQPQHF.

This clonotype occurred a few times. V usage is TRBV29-1 and J usage is TRBJ1-1, with 7 bases matching TRBD1. V shed 7 bases and J 4 bases; nucleotides not matched to a gene: 3. The CDR3 loop spans 11 amino acids. Germline-derived CDR1 and CDR2 are SQVTM and ANQGSEA. CDR3 nucleotide sequence: TGCAGCGCATACAGGGGCACTGAAGCTTTCTTT. This translates into CSAYRGTEAFF.

CDR3 in DNA: TGCGCCAGCAGCCCCAGGGGGGCCGAGCAGTACTTC. This sequence encodes CASSPRGAEQYF. The V call is TRBV4-1, the J call TRBJ2-7; TRBD1 is a possible D gene (7 bases). CDR3 length: 12 residues. Germline CDR1 is MGHRA and CDR2 is YSYEKL. V was pared by 4 bases and J by 6 bases, with 10 bases between.

The CDR3 protein is CATEDPGLGETQYF. The CDR3 coding sequence is TGTGCCACCGAGGATCCCGGCCTCGGAGAGACCCAGTACTTC. V and J are TRBV24-1 and TRBJ2-5, with no clear D. Germline V CDR1 and CDR2: KGHDR, SFDVKD. This CDR3 region has 14 residues. The ends were cut back, 9 bases at V and 4 bases at J, with 17 bases in the middle.

The rearrangement links TRBV5-1 to TRBJ2-3; D is unresolved. The CDR3 runs to 15 residues. The V end lost 2 bases, the J end lost 2 bases, and 12 bases lay between the germline ends. Germline V CDR1 and CDR2: SGHRS, YFSETQ. CDR3: CASSLGNHITDTQYF. As DNA, the CDR3 is TGCGCCAGCAGCTTAGGGAACCACATCACAGATACGCAGTATTTT.

This clonotype was detected a few times. This chain joins TRBV20-1 and TRBJ1-5; tentative D call: TRBD1 (5 bases). Germline CDR1 and CDR2: DFQATT and SNEGSKA (reference sequence). V was trimmed by 0 bases and J by 6 bases, leaving 12 bases between them. This CDR3 contains 14 residues. CDR3 bases: TGCAGTGCTAGAGATCCCCAGGGAGCTCAGCCCCAGCATTTT. Residues: CSARDPQGAQPQHF.

This chain joins TRBV9 and TRBJ1-4; 7 positions match TRBD1. The CDR3 is 16 residues long. Trimming at V came to 3 bases and at J to 0 bases, leaving 5 bases not matched to a gene. The germline CDR1 and CDR2 sequences are SGDLS and YYNGEE. CDR3 sequence (DNA): TGTGCCAGCAGCGAAGGGACAGCCTCAACTAATGAAAAACTGTTTTTT. This translates into CASSEGTASTNEKLFF.

This clonotype was observed a few times. This sequence joins TRBV4-2 and TRBJ2-2; perhaps D is TRBD1 or TRBD2 (5 bases each). Germline V gene sequence: CDR1 LGHNA, CDR2 YNFKEQ. The CDR3 contains 15 residues. Trimming stripped 2 bases from V and 7 bases from J, with 14 bases between. The CDR3 is CASSQSAGAGGELFF. In DNA, the CDR3 is TGTGCCAGCAGCCAAAGTGCCGGGGCTGGCGGGGAGCTGTTTTTT.

V usage is TRBV12-3 or TRBV12-4 and J usage is TRBJ1-3, with unresolved D. With 5 bases removed from V and 0 bases from J, the gap between germline ends came to 11 bases. The CDR3 loop spans 15 amino acids. CDR3 bases: TGTGCCAGCAGTGCCACTTTTAGCTCTGGAAACACCATATATTTT. This translates into CASSATFSSGNTIYF.

The table lists this clonotype with a few counts. The rearrangement links TRBV15 to TRBJ1-6; tentative D call: TRBD1 (5 bases). V lost 1 base, J lost 9 bases, and 10 bases lay in between. Germline lookup yields CDR1 LNHNV and CDR2 YYDKDF (reference sequence). CDR3 length: 14 amino acids. The chain's CDR3 is CATSRGAGGSPLHF. The DNA for the CDR3 is TGTGCCACCAGCAGAGGGGCCGGGGGTTCACCCCTCCACTTT.

This clonotype was found a few times. This chain joins TRBV11-1 and TRBJ2-2; D is perhaps TRBD1 (5 bases). Germline assignment: CDR1 SGHAT and CDR2 FQDESV (reference sequence). V was shortened by 4 bases and J by 7 bases, with 10 bases between the two germline ends. The CDR3 consists of 13 residues. CDR3: CASSWGEVGELFF. DNA for the CDR3: TGTGCCAGCAGCTGGGGCGAGGTCGGGGAGCTGTTTTTT.